This T cell receptor (beta chain) appears in the sequencing data of a study of beta chain features in type 1 diabetes. Study-level findings and limits: Patients with type 1 diabetes carried fewer insertions and had more deletions at their VDJ junctions.

The V segment lost 3 bases and the J segment 1 base; nucleotides outside the gene matches: 8. This CDR3 spans 16 amino acids. In germline, CDR1 is LGHNA, CDR2 YNFKEQ. The entirety of the isolated RNA underwent reverse transcription, so expressed TCRB transcripts were sequenced. This table comes from immunoSEQ multiplex PCR, and its TCRdb copy is limited to in-frame clones, with some not included. Seen here are some 140,000 clones, nearly 9.5% observed once, and the top ten hold around 0.68%. A note on this clone: Antigen: not known.

On average, the one heparinised blood draw given by each donor was around 110 mL. The sequence derives from a young man in good health. Sequencing used central memory CD4+ T cells from blood. The rearrangement joins TRBV4-2 to TRBJ1-1, with 7 positions matching TRBD1. CDR3 region: CASSHFPGQKNTEAFF. The DNA of the CDR3 is TGTGCCAGCAGCCATTTCCCGGGACAGAAGAACACTGAAGCTTTCTTT.